The next 32 T cell receptor beta chains were all read from a single sample in a study of neoadjuvant anti-PD-1 for oral cavity cancer (dated by TCRdb to the early 2020s). To prepare the library, the immunoSEQ multiplex PCR assay was applied. The table comes from immuneACCESS by way of TCRdb, which keeps in-frame sequences with V and J called. Part of the clones is missing from these tables; in studies checked, under half for an unresolved V gene and the rest for unknown reasons. The sample data list under 15,000 clones, and about 63% of these were observed just once. Of the sample, around 2% is held by the ten largest clones. The sample's time point label is to be understood as: before neoadjuvant nivolumab. The sequencing used PBMCs, collected before nivolumab (anti-PD-1) treatment. The receptors here all came from a person aged 35-79 years with oral cavity squamous cell carcinoma.

This chain joins TRBV2 and TRBJ1-4, with 7 bases aligning to TRBD1. The V gene end was trimmed by 4 bases and the J gene end by 7 bases; junction bases not matched to a gene: 6. CDR1 SNHLY and CDR2 FYNNEI come from the germline V gene. This CDR3 region has 14 residues. This CDR3 reads CASSGQGIGEKLFF. The CDR3 coding sequence is TGTGCCAGCAGTGGACAGGGCATCGGTGAAAAACTGTTTTTT.

The V and J genes are TRBV6-4 and TRBJ1-6, with TRBD1 as a possible D gene (6 bases). Per germline, CDR1 MRHNA and CDR2 SNTAGT. V was pared by 4 bases and J by 7 bases, with 11 bases between. This CDR3 region has 14 residues. The DNA for the CDR3 is TGTGCCAGCAGTGGGGTCGGGGGCAATTCACCCCTCCACTTT. It is translated as CASSGVGGNSPLHF.

CDR3 region: CASRPRDRRSQPQHF. The CDR3 DNA reads TGTGCCAGCAGACCCAGAGACAGGCGAAGCCAGCCCCAGCATTTT. The chain links TRBV6-1 to TRBJ1-5; tentatively, D is TRBD1 (6 bases). The CDR3 contains 15 residues. Germline-derived CDR1 and CDR2 are MNHNS and SASEGT. V dropped 6 bases and J dropped 7 bases, with 19 bases sitting between them.

The rearrangement uses TRBV7-8 and TRBJ2-6, with D maybe TRBD2 (6 bases). Germline V gene sequence: CDR1 SGHVS, CDR2 FQNEAQ. Trimming removed 5 bases at V and 1 base at J, with 12 bases between. The CDR3 length is 16 residues. CDR3 region: CASSLGGFSGANVLTF. In nucleotides, the CDR3 is TGTGCCAGCAGCCTCGGGGGTTTTTCTGGGGCCAACGTCCTGACTTTC.

This rearrangement joins TRBV18 to TRBJ2-2; either TRBD1 or TRBD2 may supply D (5 bases each). V lost 5 bases, J lost 3 bases, and 13 bases lay in between. Per germline, CDR1 KGHSH and CDR2 LQKENI. The CDR3 loop spans 15 amino acids. CDR3 coding DNA: TGTGCCAGCTCAGGGAGACAGCCTTACACCGGGGAGCTGTTTTTT. Residues: CASSGRQPYTGELFF.

This sequence joins TRBV28 and TRBJ1-5; maybe TRBD1 (6 bases). CDR1 is MDHEN, CDR2 SYDVKM, per germline. This CDR3 spans 16 amino acids. V shed 6 bases and J shed 9 bases, with 24 bases lying between them. The chain's CDR3 is CASRPGTGFGQLPQHF. In DNA, the CDR3 is TGTGCCAGCAGGCCTGGAACAGGGTTCGGCCAACTGCCCCAGCATTTT.

V usage is TRBV11-2 and J usage is TRBJ2-4; TRBD2 might be the D (5 bases). The V and J ends lost 1 base and 1 base respectively, with 8 bases between them. The CDR3 runs to 15 residues. Germline CDR1 reads SGHAT; CDR2 reads FQNNGV. The CDR3 DNA reads TGTGCCAGCAGCTTAGTACCGGGGGCCAAAAACATTCAGTACTTC. This gives the protein CASSLVPGAKNIQYF. The variable domain in full, with the rest retrieved from reference TRBV11-2 and TRBJ2-4, is EAGVAQSPRYKIIEKRQSVAFWCNPISGHATLYWYQQILGQGPKLLIQFQNNGVVDDSQLPKDRFSAERLKGVDSTLKIQPAKLEDSAVYLCASSLVPGAKNIQYFGAGTRLSVL.

The chain employs TRBV18 and TRBJ2-1; 7 nucleotides agree with TRBD2. The CDR3 spans 16 residues. Trimming removed 3 bases from V and 0 bases from J; junction bases left unmatched: 5. Germline V gene lookup returns CDR1 KGHSH and CDR2 LQKENI. The CDR3 here is CASSPASGFSYNEQFF. In nucleotides, the CDR3 is TGTGCCAGCTCACCGGCTAGCGGTTTCTCCTACAATGAGCAGTTCTTC.

The V call is TRBV11-2, the J call TRBJ2-1; tentatively, D is TRBD1 or TRBD2 (5 bases each). Between the trimmed V and J ends, which lost 5 bases and 4 bases, there was a span of 21 bases. CDR3 length: 17 amino acids. CDR1 and CDR2 (germline): SGHAT, FQNNGV. CDR3 in DNA: TGTGCCAGCAGCCTCCACCGCGACCGGGGACCATACAATGAGCAGTTCTTC. As protein: CASSLHRDRGPYNEQFF.

This chain connects TRBV6-5 to TRBJ1-3; D is unclear. There are 14 residues in the CDR3. Deletions cut 5 bases from V and 0 bases from J, with 8 bases between. Germline V CDR1 and CDR2: MNHEY, SVGAGI. CDR3 DNA sequence: TGTGCCAGCAGTCCAGCCTTCTCTGGAAACACCATATATTTT. Translated: CASSPAFSGNTIYF.

The V gene is TRBV19, the J gene TRBJ1-3; D remains unclear. Germline values: CDR1 LNHDA, CDR2 SQIVND (reference sequence). The CDR3 loop spans 15 amino acids. The germline V and J ends were trimmed by 0 bases and 5 bases, with 11 bases remaining between them. CDR3 sequence: CASSIEGSARNTIYF. As DNA, the CDR3 is TGTGCCAGTAGTATAGAGGGCAGCGCGAGAAACACCATATATTTT.

The chain couples TRBV11-2 to TRBJ2-3; 7 bases are a match to TRBD2. Per the germline V gene, CDR1 is SGHAT and CDR2 is FQNNGV. This CDR3 comprises 15 residues. Trimming at V came to 5 bases and at J to 6 bases, leaving 11 bases not matched to a gene. CDR3: CASSHRRTREDTQYF. The CDR3 DNA reads TGTGCCAGCAGCCATCGTCGGACTAGGGAGGATACGCAGTATTTT.

This clone was detected a few times. V gene TRBV6-5 combines with J gene TRBJ2-3, with TRBD1 matching over 11 bases. The CDR3 is made up of 15 amino acids. Germline V gene data show CDR1 as MNHEY and CDR2 as SVGAGI. V was clipped by 5 bases and J by 3 bases; unmatched bases: 4. This chain's CDR3 is CASSRDRGGTDTQYF. In nucleotides, the CDR3 is TGTGCCAGCAGTCGGGACAGGGGGGGGACAGATACGCAGTATTTT.

V usage is TRBV27 and J usage is TRBJ2-1; no firm D call. From germline, CDR1 is MNHEY and CDR2 SMNVEV (reference sequence). Trimming left V 6 bases short and J 0 bases short, with 12 bases between. CDR3 size: 15 residues. CDR3 amino acids: CASRPPRSSYNEQFF. Here the CDR3 DNA reads TGTGCCAGCAGGCCTCCCAGGAGCTCCTACAATGAGCAGTTCTTC.

The chain combines TRBV5-6 with TRBJ1-5, with no clear D. Germline V gene lookup returns CDR1 SGHDT and CDR2 YYEEEE. With 4 bases removed from V and 2 bases from J, the gap between germline ends came to 19 bases. The length of the CDR3 is 17 residues. CDR3 region: CASSLYTGRGGNQPQHF. CDR3 in DNA: TGTGCCAGCAGCCTATATACGGGGAGAGGAGGCAATCAGCCCCAGCATTTT.

The gene calls are TRBV5-1 and TRBJ2-2, with 8 bases matching TRBD1. The length of the CDR3 is 15 residues. CDR1 SGHRS and CDR2 YFSETQ come from the germline V gene. V shed 4 bases and J 4 bases; nucleotides not matched to a gene: 6. CDR3 sequence (DNA): TGCGCCAGCAGCATAGGACAGGGTGTCACCGGGGAGCTGTTTTTT. Its translation is CASSIGQGVTGELFF.

A few counts support this clone. V gene TRBV19 combines with J gene TRBJ1-6, with 10 positions matching TRBD1. The CDR3 contains 15 residues. Unmatched junction bases numbered 8, after V lost 5 bases and J lost 10 bases. Germline-derived CDR1 and CDR2 are LNHDA and SQIVND (reference sequence). The CDR3 loop reads CASSDRGRIRSPLHF. DNA of the CDR3: TGTGCCAGTAGTGACAGGGGGCGAATTCGATCACCCCTCCACTTT.

Only a few counts were recorded for this clone. The V gene is TRBV18, the J gene TRBJ1-2; 7 nucleotides agree with TRBD1. After removal of 3 bases from V and 6 bases from J, the junction contained 10 bases not matched to a gene. Germline V CDR1 and CDR2: KGHSH, LQKENI. This CDR3 has 15 residues. The CDR3 sequence is CASSPQGGGSDGYTF. Written as DNA, the CDR3 is TGTGCCAGCTCACCCCAAGGAGGGGGCAGCGATGGCTACACCTTC.

This clone has just a few counts. The V and J genes are TRBV5-4 and TRBJ2-7, with a weak D call TRBD2 (5 bases). V lost 0 bases to trimming and J lost 2 bases, with 12 bases between them. Germline CDR1 is SGHNT and CDR2 is YYREEE (reference sequence). The CDR3 contains 15 residues. CDR3 sequence: CASSLAGGLAYEQYF. CDR3 nucleotides: TGTGCCAGCAGCTTGGCCGGCGGGTTAGCCTACGAGCAGTACTTC.

There are a few counts of this clone. V gene TRBV5-4 combines with J gene TRBJ2-7, with D perhaps TRBD1 or TRBD2 (6 bases each). There are 13 residues in the CDR3. The germline V and J ends were trimmed by 3 bases and 4 bases, with 11 bases remaining between them. CDR1 and CDR2 (germline): SGHNT, YYREEE (reference sequence). CDR3 sequence reads: CASSSRGAYEQYF. For the CDR3, the DNA is TGTGCCAGCAGCTCGAGGGGGGCATACGAGCAGTACTTC.

V and J are TRBV27 and TRBJ2-3; 8 nucleotides agree with TRBD2. Germline V lookup: CDR1 MNHEY, CDR2 SMNVEV (reference sequence). Trimming cost V 4 bases and J 5 bases; bases outside gene matches: 8. The CDR3 is 15 amino acids. CDR3 DNA: TGTGCCAGCAGTTCCTCCGGGACTAGAGGAGATACGCAGTATTTT. Its translation is CASSSSGTRGDTQYF.

This clone was seen more than once but under ten times. The chain uses TRBV27 and TRBJ1-4; TRBD1 matches at 7 bases. J was trimmed by 8 bases and V by 9 bases; bases with no gene match: 9. The CDR3 sequence is 13 residues long. The germline V gene has CDR1 MNHEY and CDR2 SMNVEV (reference sequence). CDR3 region: CASRQGPKEKLFF. In nucleotides, the CDR3 is TGTGCCAGTAGACAGGGCCCCAAGGAAAAACTGTTTTTT.

This clone was observed a few times. V is TRBV2 and J is TRBJ1-1, with D unclear. V was cut by 8 bases and J by 6 bases, with 10 bases left in between. Germline V gene data show CDR1 as SNHLY and CDR2 as FYNNEI. There are 11 residues in the CDR3. Here the CDR3 reads CASGRNPEAFF. The CDR3 DNA sequence: TGTGCCAGCGGTCGAAACCCTGAAGCTTTCTTT. Full variable domain (outside the CDR3, taken from reference TRBV2 and TRBJ1-1): EPEVTQTPSHQVTQMGQEVILRCVPISNHLYFYWYRQILGQKVEFLVSFYNNEISEKSEIFDDQFSVERPDGSNFTLKIRSTKLEDSAMYFCASGRNPEAFFGQGTRLTVV.

V is TRBV7-2 and J is TRBJ1-5, with D unresolved. Trimming took 1 base from V and 6 from J, leaving 7 bases between them. Germline CDR1 SGHTA, CDR2 FQGNSA. CDR3 length equals 13 residues. The CDR3: CASSLEGGQPQHF. The CDR3 DNA is TGTGCCAGCAGCTTAGAGGGCGGTCAGCCCCAGCATTTT.

This chain links TRBV6-6 with TRBJ1-1, with D possibly TRBD1 on 6 matching bases. The CDR3 totals 16 residues. Germline V CDR1 and CDR2: MNHNY, SVGAGI (reference sequence). Trimming removed 2 bases at V and 2 bases at J, with 15 bases between. The CDR3 region has the DNA TGTGCCAGCAGTTACGGAACGGGACACCTAAACACTGAAGCTTTCTTT. Its protein is CASSYGTGHLNTEAFF.

The CDR3 is CASSQSSPITDTQYF. CDR3 nucleotides: TGTGCCAGCAGCCAATCGAGTCCCATCACAGATACGCAGTATTTT. The rearrangement uses TRBV14 and TRBJ2-3; D remains unclear. The V and J ends lost 2 bases and 2 bases respectively, with 11 bases between them. CDR1 SGHDN and CDR2 FVKESK come from the germline V gene. The CDR3 spans 15 residues. Full variable domain (remainder filled in from reference TRBV14 and TRBJ2-3): EAGVTQFPSHSVIEKGQTVTLRCDPISGHDNLYWYRRVMGKEIKFLLHFVKESKQDESGMPNNRFLAERTGGTYSTLKVQPAELEDSGVYFCASSQSSPITDTQYFGPGTRLTVL.

This chain uses TRBV6-5 with TRBJ1-2, with 9 nucleotides matching TRBD1. J gave up 4 bases and V 0 bases, and 3 bases lay outside the gene matches. This CDR3 is 15 amino acids long. Germline values: CDR1 MNHEY, CDR2 SVGAGI. The CDR3 DNA is TGTGCCAGCAGTTACTCTACAGGGGGCTTCTATGGCTACACCTTC. This gives the protein CASSYSTGGFYGYTF.

V and J are TRBV12-5 and TRBJ2-6; 7 bases line up with TRBD1. With V trimmed by 0 bases and J by 2 bases, 4 bases remained unmatched. Germline V gives CDR1 LGHNT, CDR2 FRNRAP. The CDR3 has 17 residues. CDR3 sequence reads: CASGLVQGLTGANVLTF. Here the CDR3 DNA reads TGTGCTAGTGGTTTGGTACAGGGGCTAACTGGGGCCAACGTCCTGACTTTC.

This clone is labeled as medium-sized. The rearrangement joins TRBV18 to TRBJ2-2; D is unresolved. CDR3 length: 15 residues. V was trimmed by 2 bases and J by 3 bases, leaving 10 bases between them. Germline V gives CDR1 KGHSH, CDR2 LQKENI. The chain's CDR3 is CASSPRQEHTGELFF. The CDR3 coding sequence is TGTGCCAGCTCACCAAGGCAGGAGCACACCGGGGAGCTGTTTTTT.

J is TRBJ2-1 and V is TRBV9; 13 bases line up with TRBD2. V shed 3 bases and J 10 bases; nucleotides not matched to a gene: 10. Germline loops: CDR1 SGDLS, CDR2 YYNGEE. This CDR3 is 16 amino acids long. CDR3 DNA: TGTGCCAGCAGCGACCGACTAGCGGGAGGTTGGGGGGAGCAGTTCTTC. This codes for CASSDRLAGGWGEQFF.

The chain links TRBV19 to TRBJ1-6, with TRBD1 matching over 7 bases. Germline V lookup: CDR1 LNHDA, CDR2 SQIVND (reference sequence). This CDR3 comprises 13 residues. The V and J ends lost 10 bases and 7 bases, in that order; junction bases with no gene match: 7. As DNA, the CDR3 is TGTGCCACCCAACCGGGACAGAATTCACCCCTCCACTTT. It is translated as CATQPGQNSPLHF. Together with reference TRBV19 and TRBJ1-6, the CDR3 gives the full variable domain: DGGITQSPKYLFRKEGQNVTLSCEQNLNHDAMYWYRQDPGQGLRLIYYSQIVNDFQKGDIAEGYSVSREKKESFPLTVTSAQKNPTAFYLCATQPGQNSPLHFGNGTRLTVT.

This rearrangement joins TRBV9 to TRBJ2-6; D unclear. From germline, CDR1 is SGDLS and CDR2 YYNGEE. The ends were cut back, 4 bases at V and 0 bases at J, with 11 bases in the middle. The CDR3 is 16 residues long. CDR3 in amino acids: CASSIRTDSGANVLTF. The DNA of the CDR3 is TGTGCCAGCAGCATCCGGACCGACTCTGGGGCCAACGTCCTGACTTTC.